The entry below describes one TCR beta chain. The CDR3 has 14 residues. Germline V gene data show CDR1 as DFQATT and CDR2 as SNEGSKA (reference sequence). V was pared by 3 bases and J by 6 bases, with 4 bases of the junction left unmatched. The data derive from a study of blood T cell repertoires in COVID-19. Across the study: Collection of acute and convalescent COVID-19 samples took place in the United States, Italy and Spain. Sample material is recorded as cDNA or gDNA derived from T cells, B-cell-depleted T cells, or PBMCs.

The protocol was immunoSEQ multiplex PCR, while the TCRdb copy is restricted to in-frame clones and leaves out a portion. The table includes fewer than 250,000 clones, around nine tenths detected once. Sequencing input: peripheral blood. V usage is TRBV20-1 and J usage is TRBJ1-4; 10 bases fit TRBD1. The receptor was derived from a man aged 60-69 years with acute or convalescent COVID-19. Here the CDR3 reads CSASDRGPYEKLFF. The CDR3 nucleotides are TGCAGTGCTAGTGACAGGGGGCCTTATGAAAAACTGTTTTTT.